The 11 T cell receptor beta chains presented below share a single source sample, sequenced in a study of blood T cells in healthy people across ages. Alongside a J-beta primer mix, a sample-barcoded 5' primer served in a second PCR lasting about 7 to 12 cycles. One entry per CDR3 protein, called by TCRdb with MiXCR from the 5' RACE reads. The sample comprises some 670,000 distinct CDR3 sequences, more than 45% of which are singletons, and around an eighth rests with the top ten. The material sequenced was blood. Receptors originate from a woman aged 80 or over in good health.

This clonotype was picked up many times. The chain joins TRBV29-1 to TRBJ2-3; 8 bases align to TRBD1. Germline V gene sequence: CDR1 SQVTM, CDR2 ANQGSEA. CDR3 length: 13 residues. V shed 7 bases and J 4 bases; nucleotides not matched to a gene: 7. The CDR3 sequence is CSALGQGPDTQYF. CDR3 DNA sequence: TGCAGCGCCCTCGGACAGGGCCCAGATACGCAGTATTTT.

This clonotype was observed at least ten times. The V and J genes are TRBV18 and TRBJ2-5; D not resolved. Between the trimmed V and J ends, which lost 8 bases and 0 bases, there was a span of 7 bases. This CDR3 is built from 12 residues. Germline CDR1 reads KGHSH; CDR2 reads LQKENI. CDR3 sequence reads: CASSPYQETQYF. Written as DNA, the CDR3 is TGTGCCAGCAGCCCGTACCAAGAGACCCAGTACTTC.

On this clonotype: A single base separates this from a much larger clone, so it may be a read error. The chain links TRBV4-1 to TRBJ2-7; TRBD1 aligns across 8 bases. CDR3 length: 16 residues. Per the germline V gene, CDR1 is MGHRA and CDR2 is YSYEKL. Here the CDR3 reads CAGSRGQGALPYEQYF. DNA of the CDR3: TGCGCCGGCAGCCGCGGACAGGGAGCCCTTCCCTACGAGCAGTACTTC.

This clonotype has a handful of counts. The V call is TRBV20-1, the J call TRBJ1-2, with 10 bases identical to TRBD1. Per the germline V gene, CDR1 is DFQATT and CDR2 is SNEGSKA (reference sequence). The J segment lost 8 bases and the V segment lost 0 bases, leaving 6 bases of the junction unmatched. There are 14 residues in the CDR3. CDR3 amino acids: CSAREGDRGRGYTF. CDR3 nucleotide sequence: TGCAGTGCTAGAGAAGGCGACAGGGGGCGCGGCTACACCTTC.

The chain's CDR3 is CASSPTLVAGEQFF. The CDR3 DNA reads TGCGCCAGCAGCCCAACCTTGGTAGCAGGTGAGCAGTTCTTC. V and J are TRBV5-1 and TRBJ2-1, with D unclear. The ends were cut back, 4 bases at V and 9 bases at J, with 17 bases in the middle. Germline V gene lookup returns CDR1 SGHRS and CDR2 YFSETQ. There are 14 residues in the CDR3.

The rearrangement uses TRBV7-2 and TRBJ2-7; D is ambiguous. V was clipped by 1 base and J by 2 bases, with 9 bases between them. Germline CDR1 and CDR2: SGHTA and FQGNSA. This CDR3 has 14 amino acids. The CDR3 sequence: CASSLEMFAYEQYF. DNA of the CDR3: TGTGCCAGCAGCTTAGAGATGTTCGCCTACGAGCAGTACTTC.

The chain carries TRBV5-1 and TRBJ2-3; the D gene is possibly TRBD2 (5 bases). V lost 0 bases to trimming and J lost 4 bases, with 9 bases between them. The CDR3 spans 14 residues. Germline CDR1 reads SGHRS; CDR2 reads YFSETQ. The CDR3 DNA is TGCGCCAGCAGCTTGGGACTAACTCCAGATACGCAGTATTTT. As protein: CASSLGLTPDTQYF.

The CDR3 DNA follows: TGTGCCAGCAGCGGCGAGAGACAGGGGGACAATGAGCAGTACTTC. It yields the protein CASSGERQGDNEQYF. The chain carries TRBV7-9 and TRBJ2-7, with 9 bases aligning to TRBD1. Trimming cost V 5 bases and J 7 bases; bases outside gene matches: 12. Germline loops: CDR1 SEHNR, CDR2 FQNEAQ (reference sequence). CDR3 length: 15 residues. Full variable domain (rest looked up from reference TRBV7-9 and TRBJ2-7): DTGVSQNPRHKITKRGQNVTFRCDPISEHNRLYWYRQTLGQGPEFLTYFQNEAQLEKSRLLSDRFSAERPKGSFSTLEIQRTEQGDSAMYLCASSGERQGDNEQYFGPGTRLTVT.

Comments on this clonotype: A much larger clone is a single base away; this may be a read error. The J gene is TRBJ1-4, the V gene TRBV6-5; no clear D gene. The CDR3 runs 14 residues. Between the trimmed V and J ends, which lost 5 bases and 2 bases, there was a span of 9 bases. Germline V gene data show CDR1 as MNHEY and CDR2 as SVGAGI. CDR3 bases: TGTGCCAGCAGTGTAACAAGTACTAATGAAAAACTGTTTTTT. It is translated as CASSVTSTNEKLFF.

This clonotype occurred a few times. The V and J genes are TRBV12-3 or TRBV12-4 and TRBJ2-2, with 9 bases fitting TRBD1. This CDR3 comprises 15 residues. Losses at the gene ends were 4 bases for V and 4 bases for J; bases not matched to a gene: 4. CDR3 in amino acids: CASSYRGLATGELFF. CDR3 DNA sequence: TGTGCCAGCAGTTACAGGGGGCTGGCCACCGGGGAGCTGTTTTTT.

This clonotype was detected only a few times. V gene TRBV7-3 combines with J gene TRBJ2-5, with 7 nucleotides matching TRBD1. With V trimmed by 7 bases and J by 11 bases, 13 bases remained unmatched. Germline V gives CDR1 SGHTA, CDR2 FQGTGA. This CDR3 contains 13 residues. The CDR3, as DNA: TGTGCCAGCACCCGACAGGGCCACAATGAGCAGTACTTC. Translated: CASTRQGHNEQYF.